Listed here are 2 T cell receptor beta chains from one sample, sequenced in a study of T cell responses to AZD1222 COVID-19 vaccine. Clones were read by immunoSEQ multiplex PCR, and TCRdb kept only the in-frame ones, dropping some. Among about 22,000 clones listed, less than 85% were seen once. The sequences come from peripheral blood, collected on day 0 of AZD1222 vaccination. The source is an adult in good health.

CDR3 nucleotide sequence: TGTGCCAGCACTACCCTGGGAACCTATAATTCACCCCTCCACTTT. Residues: CASTTLGTYNSPLHF. This chain connects TRBV6-5 to TRBJ1-6; D not resolved. In germline, CDR1 is MNHEY, CDR2 SVGAGI. V was pared by 7 bases and J by 2 bases, with 12 bases between. The CDR3 extends over 15 amino acids.

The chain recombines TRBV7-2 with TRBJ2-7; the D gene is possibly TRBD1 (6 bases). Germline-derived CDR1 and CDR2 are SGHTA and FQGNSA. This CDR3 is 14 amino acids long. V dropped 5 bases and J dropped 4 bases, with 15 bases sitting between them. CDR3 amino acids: CASSAHQQGYEQYF. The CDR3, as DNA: TGTGCCAGCAGCGCCCATCAACAGGGATACGAGCAGTACTTC.